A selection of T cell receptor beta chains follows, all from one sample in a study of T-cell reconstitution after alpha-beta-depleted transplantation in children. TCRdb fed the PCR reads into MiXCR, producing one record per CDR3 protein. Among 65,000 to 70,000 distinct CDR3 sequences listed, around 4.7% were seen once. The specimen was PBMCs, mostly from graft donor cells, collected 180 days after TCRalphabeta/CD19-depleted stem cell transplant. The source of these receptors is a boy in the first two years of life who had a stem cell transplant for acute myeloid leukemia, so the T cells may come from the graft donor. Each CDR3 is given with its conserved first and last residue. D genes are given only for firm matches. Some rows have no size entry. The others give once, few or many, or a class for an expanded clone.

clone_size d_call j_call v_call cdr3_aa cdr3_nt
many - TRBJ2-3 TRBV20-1 CSARSEGGRAQYF TGCAGTGCTAGATCAGAAGGGGGTAGAGCGCAGTATTTT
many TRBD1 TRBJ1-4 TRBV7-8 CASSLPDRGRGEKLFF TGTGCCAGCAGCTTACCCGACAGGGGGCGAGGTGAAAAACTGTTTTTT
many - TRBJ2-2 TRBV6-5 CASSYGLNTGELFF TGTGCCAGCAGTTACGGCCTAAACACCGGGGAGCTGTTTTTT
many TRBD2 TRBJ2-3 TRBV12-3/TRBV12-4 CASRHSGGAPDTQYF TGTGCCAGCAGGCATAGCGGGGGGGCCCCAGATACGCAGTATTTT
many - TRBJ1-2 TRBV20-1 CSARSQGNTGTNGYTF TGCAGTGCTAGGTCCCAGGGGAATACCGGGACGAATGGCTACACCTTC
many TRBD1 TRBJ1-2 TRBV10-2 CASRSGTGTYGYTF TGCGCCAGCAGGTCCGGGACAGGGACCTATGGCTACACCTTC
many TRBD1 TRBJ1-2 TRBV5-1 CASSSTGQANYGYTF TGCGCCAGCAGCTCCACGGGACAGGCTAACTATGGCTACACCTTC
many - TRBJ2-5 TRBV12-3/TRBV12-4 CASSFSQRQETQYF TGTGCCAGCAGTTTCTCACAGAGACAAGAGACCCAGTACTTC
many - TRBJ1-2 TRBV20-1 CSARDMVEGRDYGYTF TGCAGTGCTAGAGATATGGTTGAAGGGCGGGACTATGGCTACACCTTC
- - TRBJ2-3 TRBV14 CASSPLVGDGSTDTQYF TGTGCCAGCAGTCCCCTCGTGGGGGACGGGAGCACAGATACGCAGTATTTT
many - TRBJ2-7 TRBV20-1 CSARDEGTHYEQYF TGCAGTGCTAGAGATGAGGGCACTCACTACGAGCAGTACTTC
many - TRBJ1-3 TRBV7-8 CASTLTPGQTINTIYF TGTGCCAGCACCCTTACACCAGGACAGACTATAAACACCATATATTTT
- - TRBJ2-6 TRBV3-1 CASRTMAGSGANVLTF TGTGCCAGCAGGACCATGGCAGGGTCGGGGGCCAACGTCCTGACTTTC
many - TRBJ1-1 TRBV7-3 CASSQGGRPRGSTEAFF TGTGCCAGCAGCCAAGGCGGGAGACCCCGGGGGAGCACTGAAGCTTTCTTT
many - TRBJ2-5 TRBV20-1 CSARSGVQETQYF TGCAGTGCTAGATCCGGGGTCCAAGAGACCCAGTACTTC
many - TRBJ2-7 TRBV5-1 CASSFQGSSYEQYF TGCGCCAGCAGCTTCCAGGGGAGCTCCTACGAGCAGTACTTC
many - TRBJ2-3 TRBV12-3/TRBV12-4 CASSSVGGPITDTQYF TGTGCCAGCAGTTCCGTCGGCGGGCCTATCACAGATACGCAGTATTTT
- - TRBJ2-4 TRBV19 CASSISGSIQYF TGTGCCAGTAGTATTTCAGGGAGCATTCAGTACTTC
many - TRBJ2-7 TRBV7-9 CASSPYGAYEQYF TGTGCCAGCAGCCCCTATGGAGCCTACGAGCAGTACTTC
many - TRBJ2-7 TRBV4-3 CASSQLGQGGEQYF TGCGCCAGCAGCCAATTGGGACAAGGAGGCGAGCAGTACTTC
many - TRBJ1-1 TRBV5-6 CASSFQGRTEAFF TGTGCCAGCAGCTTCCAGGGGAGGACTGAAGCTTTCTTT
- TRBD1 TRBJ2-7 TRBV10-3 CAISESGGELQEQYF TGTGCCATCAGTGAGTCAGGGGGCGAACTTCAAGAGCAGTACTTC
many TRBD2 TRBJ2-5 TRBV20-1 CSAQRGDQETQYF TGCAGTGCGCAGCGGGGGGACCAAGAGACCCAGTACTTC
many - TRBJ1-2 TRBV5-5 CASSLDPTEFGYGYTF TGTGCCAGCAGTTTGGATCCCACAGAATTTGGCTATGGCTACACCTTC
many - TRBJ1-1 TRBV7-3 CASSAIDITEAFF TGTGCCAGCAGCGCTATCGACATTACTGAAGCTTTCTTT
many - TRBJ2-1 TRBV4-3 CASSPDNNEQFF TGCGCCAGCAGCCCCGACAACAATGAGCAGTTCTTC
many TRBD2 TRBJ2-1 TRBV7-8 CASSRTGNAGTSGGFF TGTGCCAGCAGCCGTACAGGGAATGCCGGGACTAGCGGGGGGTTCTTC
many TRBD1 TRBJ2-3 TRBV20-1 CSARHPQGSADTQYF TGCAGTGCTAGGCACCCACAGGGGAGCGCAGATACGCAGTATTTT
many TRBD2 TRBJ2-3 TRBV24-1 CATSGLAGITKEDTQYF TGTGCCACCAGTGGACTAGCGGGGATTACGAAGGAAGATACGCAGTATTTT
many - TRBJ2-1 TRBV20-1 CSAREERQQNEQFF TGCAGTGCTAGAGAAGAGAGACAGCAAAATGAGCAGTTCTTC
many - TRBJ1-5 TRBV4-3 CASSQDQPQHF TGCGCCAGCAGCCAAGATCAGCCCCAGCATTTT
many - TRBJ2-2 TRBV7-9 CASSLMGVETGELFF TGTGCCAGCAGCTTAATGGGGGTGGAGACCGGGGAGCTGTTTTTT
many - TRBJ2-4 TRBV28 CASSYPLDTPLAKNIQYF TGTGCCAGCAGTTACCCGCTGGACACCCCGCTAGCCAAAAACATTCAGTACTTC